This TCR beta chain was identified during a study of T cells in Graves' hyperthyroidism and ophthalmopathy. General study results and limits: Ophthalmopathy got predicted by the model a median approximately 6.3 months before its onset.

Amplification targeted TCR beta CDR3 regions from RNA transcripts. First-round RT-PCR with HTBI primers amplified the TCR CDR3 region. Each CDR3 protein is one row after TCRdb ran MiXCR on the multiplex PCR reads. Here the sample spans around 580,000 distinct CDR3 sequences, approximately 44% being singletons. As to this clonotype: Its antigen is not identified.

Germline-derived CDR1 and CDR2 are MNHEY and SMNVEV (reference sequence). The CDR3 length is 15 residues. V lost 5 bases, J lost 4 bases, and 14 bases lay in between. This sequence was found in a woman aged 18 to 35 with Graves' hyperthyroidism. Source material: peripheral blood or thyroid tissue (not recorded which). The V call is TRBV27, the J call TRBJ1-4, with a weak D call TRBD1 (6 bases). CDR3 in DNA: TGTGCCAGCAGTCCAACCCGGGACAATAATGAAAAACTGTTTTTT. This translates into CASSPTRDNNEKLFF.